Reported below is one T cell receptor (beta chain). Germline trimming cut 4 bases from V and 8 bases from J; bases unmatched to any gene: 15. The CDR3 length is 16 residues. Looked up from germline, CDR1 is MGHRA and CDR2 is YSYEKL. This record belongs to a study of cytomegalovirus exposure and HLA in healthy donors. PCR employed 60 Vbeta and 13 Jbeta primers. The repertoire was sequenced with immunoSEQ multiplex PCR; TCRdb's copy has only in-frame clones and lacks some. The sample has some 120,000 clones, roughly 83% seen once. This clonotype was obtained from a man between 18 and 29 years old in good health and CMV-seronegative. Sequenced input: PBMCs. The chain is built from TRBV4-1 and TRBJ1-2; TRBD1 agrees at 8 bases. CDR3 sequence reads: CASSRSEVLGTGGYTF. In DNA, the CDR3 is TGCGCCAGCAGCCGCAGTGAAGTACTCGGGACAGGAGGCTACACCTTC.